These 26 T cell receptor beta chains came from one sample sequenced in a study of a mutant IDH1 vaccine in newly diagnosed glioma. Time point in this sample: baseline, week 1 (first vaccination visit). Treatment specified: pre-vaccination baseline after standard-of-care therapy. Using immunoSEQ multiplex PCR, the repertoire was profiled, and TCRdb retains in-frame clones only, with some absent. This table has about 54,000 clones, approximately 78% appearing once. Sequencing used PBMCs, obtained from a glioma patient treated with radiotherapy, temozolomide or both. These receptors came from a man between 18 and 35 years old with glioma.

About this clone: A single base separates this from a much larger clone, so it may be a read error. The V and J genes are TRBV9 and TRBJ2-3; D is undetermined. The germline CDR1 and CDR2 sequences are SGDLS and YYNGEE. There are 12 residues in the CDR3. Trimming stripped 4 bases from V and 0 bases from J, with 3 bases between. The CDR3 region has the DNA TGTGCCAGCAGCCTGAGCACAGATACGCAGTATTTT. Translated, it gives CASSLSTDTQYF.

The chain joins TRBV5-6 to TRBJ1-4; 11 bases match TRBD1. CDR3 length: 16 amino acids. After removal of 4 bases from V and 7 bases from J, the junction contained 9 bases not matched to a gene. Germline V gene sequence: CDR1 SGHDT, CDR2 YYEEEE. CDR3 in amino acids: CASSVRTGGASEKLFF. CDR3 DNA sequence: TGTGCCAGCAGCGTACGGACAGGGGGCGCGAGTGAAAAACTGTTTTTT.

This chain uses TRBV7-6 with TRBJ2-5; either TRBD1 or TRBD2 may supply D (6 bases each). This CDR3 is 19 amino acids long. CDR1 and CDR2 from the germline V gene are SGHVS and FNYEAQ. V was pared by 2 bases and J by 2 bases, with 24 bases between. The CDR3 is CASSLRPVGGSTGQETQYF. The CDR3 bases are TGTGCCAGCAGCTTACGACCGGTCGGGGGCTCGACGGGACAAGAGACCCAGTACTTC. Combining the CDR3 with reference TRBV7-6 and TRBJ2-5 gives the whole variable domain GAGVSQSPRYKVTKRGQDVALRCDPISGHVSLYWYRQALGQGPEFLTYFNYEAQQDKSGLPNDRFSAERPEGSISTLTIQRTEQRDSAMYRCASSLRPVGGSTGQETQYFGPGTRLLVL.

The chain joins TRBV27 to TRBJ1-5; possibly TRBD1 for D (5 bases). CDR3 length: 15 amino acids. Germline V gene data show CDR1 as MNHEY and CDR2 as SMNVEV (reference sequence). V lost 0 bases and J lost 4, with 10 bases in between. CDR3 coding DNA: TGTGCCAGCAGTTTATCTTACGGGGGTAATCAGCCCCAGCATTTT. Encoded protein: CASSLSYGGNQPQHF.

CDR3 DNA sequence: TGTGCCACCGGGACTACTGACAATGAGCAGTTCTTC. The encoded protein is CATGTTDNEQFF. The rearrangement joins TRBV4-2 to TRBJ2-1, with 7 positions matching TRBD2. The CDR3 runs 12 residues. Germline CDR1 is LGHNA and CDR2 is YNFKEQ. The ends lost 10 bases at V and 5 bases at J; junction bases unmatched: 5.

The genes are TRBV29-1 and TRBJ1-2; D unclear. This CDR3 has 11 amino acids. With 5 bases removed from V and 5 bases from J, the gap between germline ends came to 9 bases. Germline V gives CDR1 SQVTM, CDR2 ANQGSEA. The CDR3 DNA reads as TGCAGCGTTAGGCGGGATTATGGCTACACCTTC. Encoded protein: CSVRRDYGYTF.

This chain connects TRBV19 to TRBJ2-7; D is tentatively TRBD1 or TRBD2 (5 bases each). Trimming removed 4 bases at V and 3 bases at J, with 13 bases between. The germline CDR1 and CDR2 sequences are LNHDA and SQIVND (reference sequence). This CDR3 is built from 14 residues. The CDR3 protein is CASSTSGTSYEQYF. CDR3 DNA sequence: TGTGCCAGTAGTACATCCGGGACCAGCTACGAGCAGTACTTC. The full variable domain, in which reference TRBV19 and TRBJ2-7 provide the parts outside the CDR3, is DGGITQSPKYLFRKEGQNVTLSCEQNLNHDAMYWYRQDPGQGLRLIYYSQIVNDFQKGDIAEGYSVSREKKESFPLTVTSAQKNPTAFYLCASSTSGTSYEQYFGPGTRLTVT.

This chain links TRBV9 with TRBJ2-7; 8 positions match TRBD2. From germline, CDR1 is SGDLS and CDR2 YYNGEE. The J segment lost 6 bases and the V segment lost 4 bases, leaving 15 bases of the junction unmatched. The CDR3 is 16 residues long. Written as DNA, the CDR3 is TGTGCCAGCAGCTCGGGGGCGGGGGGAAGGACTATCGAGCAGTACTTC. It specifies CASSSGAGGRTIEQYF.

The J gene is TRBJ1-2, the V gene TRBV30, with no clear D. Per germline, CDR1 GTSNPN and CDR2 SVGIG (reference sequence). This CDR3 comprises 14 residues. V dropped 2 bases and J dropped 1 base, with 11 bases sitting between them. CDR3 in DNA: TGTGCCTGGAGTCCTCTCTCTCTTAACTATGGCTACACCTTC. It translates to CAWSPLSLNYGYTF.

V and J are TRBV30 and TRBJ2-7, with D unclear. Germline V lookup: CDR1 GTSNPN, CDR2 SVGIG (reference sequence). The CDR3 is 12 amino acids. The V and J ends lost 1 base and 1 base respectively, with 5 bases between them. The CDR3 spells CAWSDASYEQYF. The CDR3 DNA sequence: TGTGCCTGGAGTGATGCGTCCTACGAGCAGTACTTC.

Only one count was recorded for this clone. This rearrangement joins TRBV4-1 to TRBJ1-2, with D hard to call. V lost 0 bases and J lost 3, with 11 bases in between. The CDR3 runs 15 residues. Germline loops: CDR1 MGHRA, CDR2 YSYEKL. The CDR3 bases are TGCGCCAGCAGCCAAGAGCACCTGGCTTACTATGGCTACACCTTC. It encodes CASSQEHLAYYGYTF.

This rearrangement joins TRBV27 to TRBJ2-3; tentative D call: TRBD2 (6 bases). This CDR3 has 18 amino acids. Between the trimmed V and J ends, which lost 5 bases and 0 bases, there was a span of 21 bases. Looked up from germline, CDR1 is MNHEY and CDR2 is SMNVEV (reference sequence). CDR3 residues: CASSPTGTRTLSTDTQYF. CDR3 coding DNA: TGTGCCAGCAGTCCGACCGGGACTCGCACCCTTAGCACAGATACGCAGTATTTT.

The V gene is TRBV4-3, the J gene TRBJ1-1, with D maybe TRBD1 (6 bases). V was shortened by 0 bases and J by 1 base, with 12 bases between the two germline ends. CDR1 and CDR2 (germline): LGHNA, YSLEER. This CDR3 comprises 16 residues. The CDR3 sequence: CASSQDGTGQNTEAFF. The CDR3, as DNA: TGCGCCAGCAGCCAAGACGGCACAGGGCAGAACACTGAAGCTTTCTTT.

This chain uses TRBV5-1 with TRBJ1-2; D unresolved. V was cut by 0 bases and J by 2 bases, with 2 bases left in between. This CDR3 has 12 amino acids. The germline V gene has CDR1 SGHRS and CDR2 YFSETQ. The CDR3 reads CASSLGNYGYTF. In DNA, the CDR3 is TGCGCCAGCAGCTTGGGAAACTATGGCTACACCTTC.

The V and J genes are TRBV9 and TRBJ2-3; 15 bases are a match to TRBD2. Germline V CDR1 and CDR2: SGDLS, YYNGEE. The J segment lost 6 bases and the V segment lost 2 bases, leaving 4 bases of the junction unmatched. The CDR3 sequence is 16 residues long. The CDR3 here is CASSVGLAGGGDTQYF. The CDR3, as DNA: TGTGCCAGCAGCGTGGGACTAGCGGGAGGTGGGGATACGCAGTATTTT.

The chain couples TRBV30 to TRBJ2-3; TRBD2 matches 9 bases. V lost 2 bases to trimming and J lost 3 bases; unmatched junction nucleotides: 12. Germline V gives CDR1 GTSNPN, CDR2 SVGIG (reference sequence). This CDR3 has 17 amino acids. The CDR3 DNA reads TGTGCCTGGAGTCCCCCCTTTGGCGGGGGGGCTACAGATACGCAGTATTTT. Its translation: CAWSPPFGGGATDTQYF.

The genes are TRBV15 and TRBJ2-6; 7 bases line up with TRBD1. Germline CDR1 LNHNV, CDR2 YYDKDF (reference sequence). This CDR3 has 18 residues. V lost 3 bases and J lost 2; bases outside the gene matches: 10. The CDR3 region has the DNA TGTGCCACCAGCAGGACAGGGCTGTTCTTCCCTGGGGCCAACGTCCTGACTTTC. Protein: CATSRTGLFFPGANVLTF. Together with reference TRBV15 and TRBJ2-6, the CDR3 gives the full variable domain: DAMVIQNPRYQVTQFGKPVTLSCSQTLNHNVMYWYQQKSSQAPKLLFHYYDKDFNNEADTPDNFQSRRPNTSFCFLDIRSPGLGDTAMYLCATSRTGLFFPGANVLTFGAGSRLTVL.

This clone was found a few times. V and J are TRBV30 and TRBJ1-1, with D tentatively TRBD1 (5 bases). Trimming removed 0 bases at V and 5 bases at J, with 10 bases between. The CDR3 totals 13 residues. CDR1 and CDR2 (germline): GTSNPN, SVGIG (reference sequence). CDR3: CAWSVLPGTEAFF. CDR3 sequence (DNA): TGTGCCTGGAGTGTCTTACCAGGGACTGAAGCTTTCTTT.

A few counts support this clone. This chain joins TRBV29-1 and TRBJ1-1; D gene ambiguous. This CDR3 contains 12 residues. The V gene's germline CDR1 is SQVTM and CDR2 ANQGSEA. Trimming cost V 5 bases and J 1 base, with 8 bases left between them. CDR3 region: CSVSSGNTEAFF. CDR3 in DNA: TGCAGCGTTTCCAGTGGGAACACTGAAGCTTTCTTT.

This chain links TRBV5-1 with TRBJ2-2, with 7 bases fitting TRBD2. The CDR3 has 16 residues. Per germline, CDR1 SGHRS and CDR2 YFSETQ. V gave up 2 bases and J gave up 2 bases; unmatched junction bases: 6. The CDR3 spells CASSFDRLANTGELFF. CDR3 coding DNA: TGCGCCAGCAGCTTCGATCGACTAGCCAACACCGGGGAGCTGTTTTTT.

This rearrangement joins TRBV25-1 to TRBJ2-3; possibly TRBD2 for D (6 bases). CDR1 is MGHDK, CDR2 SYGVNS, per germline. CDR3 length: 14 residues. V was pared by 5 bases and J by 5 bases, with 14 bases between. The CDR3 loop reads CASSPGLPLDTQYF. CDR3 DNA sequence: TGTGCCAGCAGTCCGGGACTTCCCCTAGATACGCAGTATTTT.

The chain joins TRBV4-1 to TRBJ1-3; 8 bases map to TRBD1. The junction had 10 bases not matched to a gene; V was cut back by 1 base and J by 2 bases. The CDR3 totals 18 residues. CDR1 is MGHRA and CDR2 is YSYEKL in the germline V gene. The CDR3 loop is CASSQVTRTGRPGNTIYF. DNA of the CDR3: TGCGCCAGCAGCCAAGTCACTCGGACAGGGAGACCTGGAAACACCATATATTTT.

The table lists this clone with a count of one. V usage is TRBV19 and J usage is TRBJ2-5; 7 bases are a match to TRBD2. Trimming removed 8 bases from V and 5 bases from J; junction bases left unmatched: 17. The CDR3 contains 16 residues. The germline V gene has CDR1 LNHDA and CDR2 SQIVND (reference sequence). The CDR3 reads CASAIRSGASGETQYF. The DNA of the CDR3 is TGTGCCAGTGCTATTCGAAGCGGGGCTTCAGGGGAGACCCAGTACTTC.

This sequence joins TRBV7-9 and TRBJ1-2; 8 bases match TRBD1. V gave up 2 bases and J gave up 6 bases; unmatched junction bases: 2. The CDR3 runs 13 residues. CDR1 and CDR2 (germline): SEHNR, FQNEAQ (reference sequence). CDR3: CASSLTGGNGYTF. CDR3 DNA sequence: TGTGCCAGCAGCTTAACAGGGGGGAATGGCTACACCTTC. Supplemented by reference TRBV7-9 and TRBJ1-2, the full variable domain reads DTGVSQNPRHKITKRGQNVTFRCDPISEHNRLYWYRQTLGQGPEFLTYFQNEAQLEKSRLLSDRFSAERPKGSFSTLEIQRTEQGDSAMYLCASSLTGGNGYTFGSGTRLTVV.

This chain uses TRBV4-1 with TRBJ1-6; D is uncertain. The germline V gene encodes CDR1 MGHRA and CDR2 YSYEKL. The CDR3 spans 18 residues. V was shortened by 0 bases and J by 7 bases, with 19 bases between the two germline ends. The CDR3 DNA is TGCGCCAGCAGCCAAGAAGGTGCAGTACGGAATCGGAATTCACCCCTCCACTTT. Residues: CASSQEGAVRNRNSPLHF.

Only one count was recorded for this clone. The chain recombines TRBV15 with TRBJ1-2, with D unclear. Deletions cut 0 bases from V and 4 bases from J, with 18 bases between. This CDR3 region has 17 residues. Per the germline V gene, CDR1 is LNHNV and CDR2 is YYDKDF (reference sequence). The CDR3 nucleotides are TGTGCCACCAGCAGAGATGGTGTGGGCGGCGGGGTCTATGGCTACACCTTC. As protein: CATSRDGVGGGVYGYTF.